This entry describes one T cell receptor beta chain. Its antigen is unknown. UMI-tagged TRB cDNA libraries were built via 5' RACE. TCRdb re-called the 5' RACE reads and shows each CDR3 protein once, DNA omitted. This listing includes 8,000 to 9,500 distinct CDR3 sequences. The CDR3 has 13 amino acids. The data are from a study of CXCR3-negative and CXCR3-positive naive CD8 T cells. Study findings and constraints: Memory CD8+ cells showed much lower diversity, while both naive subsets were comparably high.

Sequences were obtained from naive CXCR3- CD8+ T cells from blood. Subset defined: CD45RO-CCR7+CD27+CD95- naive CD8+ T cells lacking CXCR3 (TNR3-). This TCR derives from a human donor in good health. Some clones in this sample may be carry-over from other donors' samples. The rearrangement joins TRBV12-3 or TRBV12-4 to TRBJ2-5. CDR3 in amino acids: CASTSDGLQTQYF.